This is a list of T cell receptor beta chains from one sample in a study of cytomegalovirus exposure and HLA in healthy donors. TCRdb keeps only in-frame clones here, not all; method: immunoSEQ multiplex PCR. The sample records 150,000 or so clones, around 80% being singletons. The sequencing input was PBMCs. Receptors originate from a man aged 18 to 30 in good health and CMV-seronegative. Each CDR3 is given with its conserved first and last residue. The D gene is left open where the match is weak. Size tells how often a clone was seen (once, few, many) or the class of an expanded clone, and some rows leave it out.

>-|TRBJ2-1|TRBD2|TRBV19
TGTGCCAGTAGTATAGGCGGGGGGGCCCAATACAATGAGCAGTTCTTC
CASSIGGGAQYNEQFF
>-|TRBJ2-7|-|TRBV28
TGTGCCAGCAGTTTTCCGGGGATGGGCGAGCAGTACTTC
CASSFPGMGEQYF
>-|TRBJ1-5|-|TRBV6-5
TGTGCCAGCAGTTACTCTTCCCAGGGGAATCAGCCCCAGCATTTT
CASSYSSQGNQPQHF
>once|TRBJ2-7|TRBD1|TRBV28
TGTGCCAGCAGTTCCCCGACAGGGGCATCCTACGAGCAGTACTTC
CASSSPTGASYEQYF
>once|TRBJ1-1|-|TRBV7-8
TGTGCCAGCAGCCCGCCCGGGGGGGCGAACACTGAAGCTTTCTTT
CASSPPGGANTEAFF
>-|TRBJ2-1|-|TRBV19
TGTGCCAGTAGTAAGGGACGGGAGAGCTCCTACAATGAGCAGTTCTTC
CASSKGRESSYNEQFF
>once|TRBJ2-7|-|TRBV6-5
TGTGCCAGCAAGCAAGGGGGACCCTACGAGCAGTACTTC
CASKQGGPYEQYF
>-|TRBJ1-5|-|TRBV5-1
TGCGCCAGCAGTACAGGGAGCAATCAGCCCCAGCATTTT
CASSTGSNQPQHF
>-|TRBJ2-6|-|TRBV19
TGTGCCAGTAGTATCCCCAGGGCAACCTCTGGGGCCAACGTCCTGACTTTC
CASSIPRATSGANVLTF
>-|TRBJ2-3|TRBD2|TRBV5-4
TGTGCCAGCAGCCCCTGGACTAGCGGCCTCACAGATACGCAGTATTTT
CASSPWTSGLTDTQYF
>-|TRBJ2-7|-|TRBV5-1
TGCGCCAGCAGTTGGGACACACGGCAGGACGAGCAGTACTTC
CASSWDTRQDEQYF
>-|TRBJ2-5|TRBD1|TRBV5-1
TGCGCCAGCAGCTCGGACAGGGCTGAAGAGACCCAGTACTTC
CASSSDRAEETQYF
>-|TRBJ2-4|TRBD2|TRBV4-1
TGCGCCAGCAGCCAAGGGGAGGCCAGCGGGAGGTCCAAAAACATTCAGTACTTC
CASSQGEASGRSKNIQYF
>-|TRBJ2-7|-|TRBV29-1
TGCAGCGTCCCCCGCCCCGGTGGAGGGGGCGGCGAGCAGTACTTC
CSVPRPGGGGGEQYF
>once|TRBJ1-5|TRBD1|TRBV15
TGTGCCACCAGCACGACAGGGGAAGGGCAGCCCCAGCATTTT
CATSTTGEGQPQHF
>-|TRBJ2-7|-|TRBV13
TGTGCCAGCAGCTTATCCGACACTTCCTACGAGCAGTACTTC
CASSLSDTSYEQYF
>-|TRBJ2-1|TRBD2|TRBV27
TGTGCCAGCAGTTTAGGGGAGGGGCAGGACAATGAGCAGTTCTTC
CASSLGEGQDNEQFF
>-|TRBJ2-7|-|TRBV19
TGTGCCAGTAGTATCAAGGCAGGGAACACCTACGAGCAGTACTTC
CASSIKAGNTYEQYF
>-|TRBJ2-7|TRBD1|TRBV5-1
TGCGCCAGCAGCCCTCTGCGTGGGGACAGGGGGGACGAGCAGTACTTC
CASSPLRGDRGDEQYF
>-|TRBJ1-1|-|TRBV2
TGTGCCAGCAACTCCTTCGACTTTCGGGAAGCTTTCTTT
CASNSFDFREAFF
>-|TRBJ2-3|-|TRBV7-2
TGTGCCAGCAGCTTAGAGGGTAGCGCCGGCACAGATACGCAGTATTTT
CASSLEGSAGTDTQYF
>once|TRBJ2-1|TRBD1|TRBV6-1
TGTGCCAGCCTGGGGGGGACAGGGAGCAATGAGCAGTTCTTC
CASLGGTGSNEQFF
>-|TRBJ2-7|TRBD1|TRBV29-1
TGCAGCGTCGTCCGGGACAGGGACTCCTACGAGCAGTACTTC
CSVVRDRDSYEQYF
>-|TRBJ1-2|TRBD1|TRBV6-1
TGTGCCAGCAAGCCCCGGGACAGGGTGAGTGGCTACACCTTC
CASKPRDRVSGYTF
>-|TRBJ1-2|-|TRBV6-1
TGTGCCAGCAGTGAACGAGACTTTAACTATGGCTACACCTTC
CASSERDFNYGYTF
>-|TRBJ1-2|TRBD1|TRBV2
TGTGCCAGCAGAATCGACAGGGGCAATGGCTACACCTTC
CASRIDRGNGYTF
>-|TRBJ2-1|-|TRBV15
TGTGCCACCAGCAGGGACCCAGGGGACAATGAGCAGTTCTTC
CATSRDPGDNEQFF
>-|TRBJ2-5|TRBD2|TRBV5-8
TGTGCCAGCAGCTTGGGGCTAGCGGGAGGGACTTACCAAGAGACCCAGTACTTC
CASSLGLAGGTYQETQYF
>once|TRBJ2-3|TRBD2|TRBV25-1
TGTGCCACCCGGGGGGGTAGCGCCGGGAGTGCTAGCACAGATACGCAGTATTTT
CATRGGSAGSASTDTQYF
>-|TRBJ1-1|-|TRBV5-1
TGCGCCAGCAGCCCCACAGGGAACACTGAAGCTTTCTTT
CASSPTGNTEAFF
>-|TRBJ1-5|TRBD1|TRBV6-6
TGTGCCTCGAAACCGGGACAGGGGACTCTAGGTCCCCAGCATTTT
CASKPGQGTLGPQHF
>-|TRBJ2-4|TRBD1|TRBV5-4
TGTGCCAGCAGCTCGGACAGGGTGGACAAAAACATTCAGTACTTC
CASSSDRVDKNIQYF
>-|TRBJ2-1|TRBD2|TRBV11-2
TGTGCCAGCAGTCGGACTAGCGGATCCTACAATGAGCAGTTCTTC
CASSRTSGSYNEQFF
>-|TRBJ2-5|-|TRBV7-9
TGTTCCAGCAGCCCGGGGCGGTGGGAGGTAGAGACCCAGTACTTC
CSSSPGRWEVETQYF
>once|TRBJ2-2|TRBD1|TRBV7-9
TGTGCCAGCAGCCCACAGGGGGCGGACACCGGGGAGCTGTTTTTT
CASSPQGADTGELFF
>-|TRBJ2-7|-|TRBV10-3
TGTGCCATCCGCGAGGACAGAACCTACGAGCAGTACTTC
CAIREDRTYEQYF
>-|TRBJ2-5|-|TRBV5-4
TGTGCCAGCAGCTTGGGCAGCCAAGAGACCCAGTACTTC
CASSLGSQETQYF
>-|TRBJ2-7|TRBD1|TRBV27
TGTGCCAGCAGCCCCCTGGGACAGCTTCAGTACGAGCAGTACTTC
CASSPLGQLQYEQYF
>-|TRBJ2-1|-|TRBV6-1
TGTGCCAGCAGTGCGTTCCAGAATGAGCAGTTCTTC
CASSAFQNEQFF
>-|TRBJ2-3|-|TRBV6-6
TGTGCCAGCAGTTCCCTCCCCCCCACAGATACGCAGTATTTT
CASSSLPPTDTQYF
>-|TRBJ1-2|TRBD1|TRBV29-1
TGCAGCGTTGAAGGGACAGGGAGGGATGGCTACACCTTC
CSVEGTGRDGYTF